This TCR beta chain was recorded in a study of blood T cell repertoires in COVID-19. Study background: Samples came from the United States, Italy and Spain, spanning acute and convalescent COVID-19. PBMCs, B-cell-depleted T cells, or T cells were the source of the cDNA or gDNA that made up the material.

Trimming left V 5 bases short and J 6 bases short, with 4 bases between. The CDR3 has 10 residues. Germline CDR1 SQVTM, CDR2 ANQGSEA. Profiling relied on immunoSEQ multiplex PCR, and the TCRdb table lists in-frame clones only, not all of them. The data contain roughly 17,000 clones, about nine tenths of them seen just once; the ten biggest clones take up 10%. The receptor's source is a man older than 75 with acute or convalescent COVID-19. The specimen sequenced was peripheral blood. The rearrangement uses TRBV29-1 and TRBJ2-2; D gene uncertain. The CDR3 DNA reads TGCAGCGTTCGGGCCGGGGAGCTGTTTTTT. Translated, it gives CSVRAGELFF.